This T cell receptor beta chain comes out of a study of regulatory dendritic cells for organ transplantation. General study findings and limits: Of resting T cell subsets, memory CD8+ had the most alloreactive clonotypes.

Germline V gives CDR1 MGHDK, CDR2 SYGVNS. The V segment lost 7 bases and the J segment 8 bases; nucleotides outside the gene matches: 15. CDR3 length: 16 amino acids. TCRdb keeps only in-frame clones here, not all; method: immunoSEQ multiplex PCR. The sample has under 40,000 clones, around 90% seen once; the top ten hold around 0.11%. Comment on this clone: Its antigen is still unknown.

FACS sorted CD4+ or CD8+ T cells into CD45RA+ naive and CD45RO+ memory. The TCR was taken from a human donor in good health. The chain has TRBV25-1 and TRBJ2-1; 9 bases map to TRBD2. Sequencing was performed on naive CD8+ T cells from blood. Subset denoted: CD45RA+ naive T cells. The CDR3 bases are TGTGCCAGCACCAAATCACCGAGCGGGAGGTCTTATGAGCAGTTCTTC. Protein product: CASTKSPSGRSYEQFF.